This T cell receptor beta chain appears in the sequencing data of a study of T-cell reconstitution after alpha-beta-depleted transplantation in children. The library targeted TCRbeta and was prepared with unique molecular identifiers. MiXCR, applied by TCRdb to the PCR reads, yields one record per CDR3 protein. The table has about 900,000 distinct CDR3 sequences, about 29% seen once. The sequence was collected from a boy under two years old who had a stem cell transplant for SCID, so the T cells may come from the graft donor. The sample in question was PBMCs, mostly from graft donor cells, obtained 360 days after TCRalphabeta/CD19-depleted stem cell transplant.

As DNA, the CDR3 is TGTGCCAGCAGTTCAAGGACAGGGGCTAATGAAAAACTGTTTTTT. As protein: CASSSRTGANEKLFF. The chain recombines TRBV12-3 or TRBV12-4 with TRBJ1-4; 9 bases align to TRBD1. The CDR3 has 15 amino acids. Germline trimming cut 4 bases from V and 3 bases from J; bases unmatched to any gene: 3.